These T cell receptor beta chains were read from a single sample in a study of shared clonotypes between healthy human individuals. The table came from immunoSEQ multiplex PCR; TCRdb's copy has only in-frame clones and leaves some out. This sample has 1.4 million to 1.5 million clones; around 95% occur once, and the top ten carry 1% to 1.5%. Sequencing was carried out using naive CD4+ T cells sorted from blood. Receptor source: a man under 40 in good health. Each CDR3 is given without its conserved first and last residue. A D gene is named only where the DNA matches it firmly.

ASSLSILPGGGETQY,TRBV7-2,TRBJ2-5,TRBD2,15
ASSADRDPTYEQY,TRBV2,TRBJ2-7,TRBD1,13
ATSRDFAGATAGANVLT,TRBV15,TRBJ2-6,TRBD2,17
ASSAGLEPQH,TRBV10-1,TRBJ1-5,NA,10
ASSWTIYEQY,TRBV2,TRBJ2-7,NA,10
ASSLVSADTQY,TRBV7-8,TRBJ2-3,NA,11
ASSQPTGRVVEQF,TRBV4-1,TRBJ2-1,TRBD1,13
ASTELGGSTIY,TRBV7-2,TRBJ1-3,NA,11
ASGTFSYEQY,TRBV28,TRBJ2-7,NA,10
ASSPQGSTGPQH,TRBV18,TRBJ1-5,NA,12
ASSQAGLAYEQY,TRBV14,TRBJ2-7,TRBD2,12